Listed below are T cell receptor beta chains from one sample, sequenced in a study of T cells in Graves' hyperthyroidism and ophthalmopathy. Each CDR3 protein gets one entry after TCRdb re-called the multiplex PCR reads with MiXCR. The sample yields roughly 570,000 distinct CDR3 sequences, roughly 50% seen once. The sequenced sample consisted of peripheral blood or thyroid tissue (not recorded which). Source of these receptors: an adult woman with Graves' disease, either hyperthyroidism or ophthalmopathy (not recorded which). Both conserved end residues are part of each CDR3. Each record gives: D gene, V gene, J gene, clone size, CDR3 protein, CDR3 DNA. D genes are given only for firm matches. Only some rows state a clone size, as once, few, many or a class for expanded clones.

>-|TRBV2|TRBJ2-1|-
CASSSGTERYNEQFF
TGTGCCAGCAGTTCAGGGACCGAGAGATACAATGAGCAGTTCTTC
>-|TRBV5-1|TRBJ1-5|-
CASSLGGTETQHF
TGCGCCAGCAGCTTAGGAGGGACGGAGACCCAGCATTTT
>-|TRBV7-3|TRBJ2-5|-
CATDLETQYF
TGTGCCACGGACCTAGAGACCCAGTACTTC
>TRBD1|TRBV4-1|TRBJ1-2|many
CASSQPTDRGANYGYTF
TGCGCCAGCAGCCAACCAACCGACAGGGGAGCTAACTATGGCTACACCTTC
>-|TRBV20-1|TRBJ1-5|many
CSAAKDVEPNQPQHF
TGCAGTGCTGCCAAGGACGTGGAGCCCAATCAGCCCCAGCATTTT
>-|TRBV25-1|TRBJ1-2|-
CASSEIGYYGYTF
TGTGCCAGCAGTGAAATCGGGTACTATGGCTACACCTTC
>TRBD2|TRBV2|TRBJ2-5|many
CASSANRGSETQYF
TGTGCCAGCAGTGCAAATCGCGGGAGCGAGACCCAGTACTTC
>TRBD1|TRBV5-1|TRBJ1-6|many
CASSPGAGGDSPLHF
TGCGCCAGCAGCCCGGGGGCAGGGGGGGATTCACCCCTCCACTTT
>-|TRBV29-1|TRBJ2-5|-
CSVPDSQETQYF
TGCAGCGTTCCGGACAGCCAAGAGACCCAGTACTTC
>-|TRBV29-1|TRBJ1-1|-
CSWGGDTEAFF
TGCAGCTGGGGAGGGGACACTGAAGCTTTCTTT
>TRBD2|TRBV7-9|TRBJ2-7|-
CASSLSSSGLSSYEQYF
TGTGCCAGCAGTTTATCCTCTAGCGGACTGAGCTCCTACGAGCAGTACTTC
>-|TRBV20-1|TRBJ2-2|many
CSARGVTGELFF
TGCAGTGCTAGAGGGGTCACCGGGGAGCTGTTTTTT
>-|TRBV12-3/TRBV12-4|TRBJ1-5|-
CASSFGGDVQPQHF
TGTGCCAGCAGTTTTGGGGGGGATGTTCAGCCCCAGCATTTT
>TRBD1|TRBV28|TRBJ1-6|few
CASTMIQGNSSPLHF
TGTGCCAGCACCATGATACAGGGGAATAGTTCACCCCTCCACTTT
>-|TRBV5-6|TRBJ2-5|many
CASSSGAMWETQYF
TGTGCCAGCAGCTCCGGGGCCATGTGGGAGACCCAGTACTTC
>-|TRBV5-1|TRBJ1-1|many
CASSSRSGSGTEAFF
TGCGCCAGCAGCAGTCGATCGGGGTCGGGCACTGAAGCTTTCTTT
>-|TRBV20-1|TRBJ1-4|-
CSAQRQEKLFF
TGCAGTGCCCAGAGACAGGAAAAACTGTTTTTT
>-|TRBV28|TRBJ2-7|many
CASSLGTLTYEQYF
TGTGCCAGCAGCCTTGGGACACTAACCTACGAGCAGTACTTC
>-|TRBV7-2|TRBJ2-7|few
CASSLPDSRSYEQYF
TGTGCCAGCAGCTTACCTGACAGTCGATCCTACGAGCAGTACTTC
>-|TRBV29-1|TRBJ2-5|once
CSLAFETQYF
TGCAGCTTGGCCTTTGAGACCCAGTACTTC
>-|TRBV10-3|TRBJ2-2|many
CAISDRDLPGELFF
TGTGCCATCAGTGACCGGGACCTACCCGGGGAGCTGTTTTTT
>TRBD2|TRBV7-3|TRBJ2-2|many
CASSFLLAGGVGELFF
TGTGCCAGCAGCTTCCTCCTAGCGGGAGGTGTCGGGGAGCTGTTTTTT
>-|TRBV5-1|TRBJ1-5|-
CASSYGPLDQPQHF
TGCGCCAGCAGCTACGGACCTTTAGATCAGCCCCAGCATTTT
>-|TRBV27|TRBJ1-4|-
CASSPDLGGTNEKLFF
TGTGCCAGCAGCCCCGACTTGGGTGGGACTAATGAAAAACTGTTTTTT
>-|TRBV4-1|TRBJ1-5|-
CASSQGVGAQHF
TGCGCCAGCAGCCAAGGAGTGGGGGCCCAGCATTTT
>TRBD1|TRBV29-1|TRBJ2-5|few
CSVAGQYMETQYF
TGCAGCGTTGCGGGACAGTATATGGAGACCCAGTACTTC
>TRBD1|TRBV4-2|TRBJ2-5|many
CASSRDSETQYF
TGTGCCAGCAGCCGGGACAGCGAGACCCAGTACTTC
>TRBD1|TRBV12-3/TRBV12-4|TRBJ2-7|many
CASRTTGVDGEQYF
TGTGCCAGCAGAACCACAGGGGTAGATGGCGAGCAGTACTTC
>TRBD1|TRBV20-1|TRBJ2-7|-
CSAASGTGSYEQYF
TGCAGTGCTGCCTCCGGGACAGGCTCCTACGAGCAGTACTTC
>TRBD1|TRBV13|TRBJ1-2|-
CASSVGTGYGYTF
TGTGCCAGCAGCGTCGGGACAGGGTACGGCTACACCTTC
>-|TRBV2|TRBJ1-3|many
CASRESSGNTIYF
TGTGCCAGCAGAGAGAGCTCTGGAAACACCATATATTTT
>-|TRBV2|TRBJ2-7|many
CASSEAATLQYF
TGTGCCAGCAGTGAGGCGGCCACACTGCAGTACTTC
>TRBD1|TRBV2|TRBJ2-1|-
CASRGTGGEQFF
TGTGCCAGCAGGGGAACAGGGGGTGAGCAGTTCTTC
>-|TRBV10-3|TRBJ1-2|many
CAISDGVGYTF
TGTGCCATCAGTGATGGGGTCGGCTACACCTTC
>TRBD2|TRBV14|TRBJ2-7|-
CASSLLGTSGDYEQYF
TGTGCCAGCAGCCTTCTAGGGACTAGCGGAGACTACGAGCAGTACTTC
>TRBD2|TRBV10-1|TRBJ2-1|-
CASSEGSGRNEQFF
TGCGCCAGCAGTGAAGGTAGCGGGAGAAATGAGCAGTTCTTC
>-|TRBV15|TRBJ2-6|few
CATEEPGANVLTF
TGTGCCACCGAGGAACCTGGGGCCAACGTCCTGACTTTC